The sequence of this T cell receptor (beta chain) was determined in a study of blood T cell repertoires in COVID-19. Across the whole study: Both acute and convalescent COVID-19 samples were obtained from the United States, Italy and Spain. The analysed material was cDNA or gDNA that came from T cells, B-cell-depleted T cells, or PBMCs.

The CDR3 runs 17 residues. The germline V gene encodes CDR1 KGHSH and CDR2 LQKENI. V shed 4 bases, J shed 5 bases, and the junction held 13 bases outside the gene matches. How the authors handled the data: The assay estimated nucleated cells by amplifying reference gene primers. Sequencing was performed with immunoSEQ multiplex PCR; in TCRdb, only in-frame clones are kept and a portion is missing. The V and J calls and clone size come from that table; D and trimming were worked out from the DNA. The sample has about 260,000 clones; about 88% are singletons. The clonotype originates from a man aged 18 to 29 with active or convalescent COVID-19. The chain combines TRBV18 with TRBJ2-5, with TRBD1 identical over 10 bases. The sequenced sample consisted of peripheral blood. CDR3 coding DNA: TGTGCCAGCTCACTACTACCGGGACAGGGGAGGCATGAGACCCAGTACTTC. Translated, it gives CASSLLPGQGRHETQYF.